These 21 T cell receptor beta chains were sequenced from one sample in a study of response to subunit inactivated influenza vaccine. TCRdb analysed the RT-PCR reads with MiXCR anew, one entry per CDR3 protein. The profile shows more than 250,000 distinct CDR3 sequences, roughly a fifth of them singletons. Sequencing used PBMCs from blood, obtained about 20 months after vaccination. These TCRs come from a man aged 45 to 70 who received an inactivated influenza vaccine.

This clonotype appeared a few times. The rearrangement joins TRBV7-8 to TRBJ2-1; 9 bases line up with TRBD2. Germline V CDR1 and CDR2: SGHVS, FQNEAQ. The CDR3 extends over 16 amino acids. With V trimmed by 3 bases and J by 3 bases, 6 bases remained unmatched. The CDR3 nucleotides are TGTGCCAGCAGCTTGGGTGCTAGCGGGGACTACAATGAGCAGTTCTTC. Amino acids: CASSLGASGDYNEQFF.

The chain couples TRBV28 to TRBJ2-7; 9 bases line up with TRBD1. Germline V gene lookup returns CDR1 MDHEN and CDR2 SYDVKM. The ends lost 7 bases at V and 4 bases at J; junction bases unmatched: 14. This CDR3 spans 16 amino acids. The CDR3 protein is CASTGGVGQGSYEQYF. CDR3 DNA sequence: TGTGCCAGCACGGGAGGCGTGGGACAGGGAAGTTACGAGCAGTACTTC.

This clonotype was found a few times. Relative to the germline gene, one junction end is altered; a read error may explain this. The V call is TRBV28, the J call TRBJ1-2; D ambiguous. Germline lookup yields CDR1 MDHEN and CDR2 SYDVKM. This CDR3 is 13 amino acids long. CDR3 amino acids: CASSPDGYYGYIF. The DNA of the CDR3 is TGTGCCAGCAGCCCGGACGGGTACTATGGCTACATCTTC.

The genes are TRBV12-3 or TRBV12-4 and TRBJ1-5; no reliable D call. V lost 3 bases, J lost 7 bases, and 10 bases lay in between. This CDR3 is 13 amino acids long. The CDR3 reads CASSFSLGQPQHF. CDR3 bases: TGTGCCAGCAGTTTTTCGTTAGGACAGCCCCAGCATTTT.

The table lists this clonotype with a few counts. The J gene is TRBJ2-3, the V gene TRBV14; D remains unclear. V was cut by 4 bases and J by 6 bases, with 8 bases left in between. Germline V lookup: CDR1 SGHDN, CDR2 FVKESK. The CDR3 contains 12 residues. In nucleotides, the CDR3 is TGTGCCAGCAGCCCATTCTTGGATACGCAGTATTTT. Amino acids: CASSPFLDTQYF.

CDR3 loop: CASSSDGGYGYTF. For the CDR3, the DNA is TGTGCCAGCAGCTCGGACGGAGGGTATGGCTACACCTTC. The chain recombines TRBV12-3 or TRBV12-4 with TRBJ1-2; D remains unclear. The CDR3 extends over 13 amino acids. Trimming removed 6 bases from V and 5 bases from J, with 13 bases in between.

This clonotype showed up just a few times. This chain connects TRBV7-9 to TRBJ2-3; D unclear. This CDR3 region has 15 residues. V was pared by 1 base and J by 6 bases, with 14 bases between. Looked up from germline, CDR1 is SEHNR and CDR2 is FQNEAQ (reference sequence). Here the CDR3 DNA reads TGTGCCAGCAGCTTAGGGAACCGGCACGTGGATACGCAGTATTTT. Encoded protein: CASSLGNRHVDTQYF.

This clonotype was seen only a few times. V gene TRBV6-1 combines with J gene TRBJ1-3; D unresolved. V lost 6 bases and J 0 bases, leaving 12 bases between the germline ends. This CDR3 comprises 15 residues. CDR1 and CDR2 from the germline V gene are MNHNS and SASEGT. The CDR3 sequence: CASRAQLNSGNTIYF. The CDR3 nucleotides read TGTGCCAGCAGAGCACAGTTGAACTCTGGAAACACCATATATTTT.

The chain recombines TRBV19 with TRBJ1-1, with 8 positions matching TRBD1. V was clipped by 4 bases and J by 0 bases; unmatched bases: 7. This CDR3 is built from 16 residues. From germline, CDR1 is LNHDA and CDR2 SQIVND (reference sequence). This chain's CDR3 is CASSKGTGEMNTEAFF. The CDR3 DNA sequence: TGTGCCAGTAGTAAAGGGACAGGAGAGATGAACACTGAAGCTTTCTTT.

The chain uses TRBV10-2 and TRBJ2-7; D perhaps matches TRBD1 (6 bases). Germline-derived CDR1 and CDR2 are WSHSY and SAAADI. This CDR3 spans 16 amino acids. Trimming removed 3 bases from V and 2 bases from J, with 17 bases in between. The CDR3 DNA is TGCGCCAGCAGTGACCCGGGACACCCATTGACCTACGAGCAGTACTTC. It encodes CASSDPGHPLTYEQYF.

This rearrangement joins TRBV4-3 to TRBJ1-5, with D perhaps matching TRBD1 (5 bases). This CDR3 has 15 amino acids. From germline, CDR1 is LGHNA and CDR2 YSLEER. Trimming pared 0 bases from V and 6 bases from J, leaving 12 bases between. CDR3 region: CASSQDKQGSQPQHF. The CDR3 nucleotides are TGCGCCAGCAGCCAAGATAAGCAGGGTTCTCAGCCCCAGCATTTT.

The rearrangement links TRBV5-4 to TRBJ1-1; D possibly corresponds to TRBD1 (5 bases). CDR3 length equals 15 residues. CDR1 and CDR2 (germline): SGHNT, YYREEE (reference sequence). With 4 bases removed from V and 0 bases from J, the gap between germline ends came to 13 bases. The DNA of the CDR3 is TGTGCCAGCAGCGAAAGACAGTTCATGAACACTGAAGCTTTCTTT. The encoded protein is CASSERQFMNTEAFF.

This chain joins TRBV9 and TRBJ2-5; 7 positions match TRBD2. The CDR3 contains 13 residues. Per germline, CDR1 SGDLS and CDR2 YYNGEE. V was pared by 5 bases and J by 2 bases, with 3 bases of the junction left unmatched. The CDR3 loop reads CASSRSGQETQYF. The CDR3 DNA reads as TGTGCCAGCAGTCGTAGCGGGCAAGAGACCCAGTACTTC.

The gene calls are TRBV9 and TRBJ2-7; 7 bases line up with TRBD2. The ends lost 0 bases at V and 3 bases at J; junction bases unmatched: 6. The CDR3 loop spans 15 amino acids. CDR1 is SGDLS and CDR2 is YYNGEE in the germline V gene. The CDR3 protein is CASSVEPSGHYEQYF. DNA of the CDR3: TGTGCCAGCAGCGTAGAGCCTAGCGGACACTACGAGCAGTACTTC.

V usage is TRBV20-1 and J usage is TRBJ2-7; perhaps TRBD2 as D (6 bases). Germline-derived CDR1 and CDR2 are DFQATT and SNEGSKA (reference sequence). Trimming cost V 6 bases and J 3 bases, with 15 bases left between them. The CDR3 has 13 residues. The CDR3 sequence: CSARRQGGYEQYF. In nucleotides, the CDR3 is TGCAGTGCCAGGCGGCAGGGAGGCTACGAGCAGTACTTC.

In DNA, the CDR3 is TGTGCCAGCTCATTGGGACAGATACTCTCTGGAAACACCATATATTTT. Amino acids: CASSLGQILSGNTIYF. The V gene is TRBV18, the J gene TRBJ1-3, with TRBD1 identical over 7 bases. This CDR3 spans 16 amino acids. Germline CDR1 is KGHSH and CDR2 is LQKENI. Germline trimming cut 5 bases from V and 0 bases from J; bases unmatched to any gene: 7.

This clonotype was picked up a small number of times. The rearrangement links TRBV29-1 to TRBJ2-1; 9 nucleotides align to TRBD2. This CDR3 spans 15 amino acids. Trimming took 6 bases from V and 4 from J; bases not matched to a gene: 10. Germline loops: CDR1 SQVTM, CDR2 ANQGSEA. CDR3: CSVARGGGSYNEQFF. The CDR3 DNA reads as TGCAGCGTAGCACGCGGGGGGGGCTCTTACAATGAGCAGTTCTTC.

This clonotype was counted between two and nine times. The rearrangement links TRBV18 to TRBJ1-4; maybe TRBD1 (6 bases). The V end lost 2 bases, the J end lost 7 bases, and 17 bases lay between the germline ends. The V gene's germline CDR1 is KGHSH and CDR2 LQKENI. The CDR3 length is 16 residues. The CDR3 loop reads CASSPGPGGHGEKLFF. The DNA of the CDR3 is TGTGCCAGCTCACCAGGTCCCGGGGGGCATGGTGAAAAACTGTTTTTT.

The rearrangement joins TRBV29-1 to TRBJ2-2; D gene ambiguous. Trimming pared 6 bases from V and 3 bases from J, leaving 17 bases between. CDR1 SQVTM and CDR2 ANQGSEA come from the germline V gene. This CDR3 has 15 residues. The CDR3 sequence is CSVVFGQGYTGELFF. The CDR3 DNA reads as TGCAGCGTCGTCTTTGGGCAAGGCTACACCGGGGAGCTGTTTTTT.

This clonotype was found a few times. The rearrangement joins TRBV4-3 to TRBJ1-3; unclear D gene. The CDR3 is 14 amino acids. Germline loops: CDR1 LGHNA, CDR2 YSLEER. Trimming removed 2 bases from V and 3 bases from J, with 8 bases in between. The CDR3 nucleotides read TGCGCCAGCAGCCAATCACAGAGTGGAAACACCATATATTTT. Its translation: CASSQSQSGNTIYF.

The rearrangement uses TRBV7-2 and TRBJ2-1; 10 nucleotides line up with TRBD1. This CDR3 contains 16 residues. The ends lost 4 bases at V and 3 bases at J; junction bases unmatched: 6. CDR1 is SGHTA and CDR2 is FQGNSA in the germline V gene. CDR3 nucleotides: TGTGCCAGCAGCTCCTACGGACAGGGGGTCTACAATGAGCAGTTCTTC. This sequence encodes CASSSYGQGVYNEQFF.